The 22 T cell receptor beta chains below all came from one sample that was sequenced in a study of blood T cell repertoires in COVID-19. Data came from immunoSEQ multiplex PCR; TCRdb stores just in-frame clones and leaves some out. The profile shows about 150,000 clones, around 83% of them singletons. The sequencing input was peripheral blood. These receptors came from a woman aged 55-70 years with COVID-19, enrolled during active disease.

CDR3 sequence reads: CASSQTGFSNYGYTF. The CDR3 DNA reads TGTGCCAGCAGCCAGACAGGTTTTTCTAACTATGGCTACACCTTC. The chain links TRBV6-2 or TRBV6-3 to TRBJ1-2; tentatively, D is TRBD1 (6 bases). The CDR3 is made up of 15 amino acids. Trimming shortened V by 6 bases and J by 0 bases, and 14 bases separated the two germline ends. Germline CDR1 and CDR2: MNHEY and SVGEGT.

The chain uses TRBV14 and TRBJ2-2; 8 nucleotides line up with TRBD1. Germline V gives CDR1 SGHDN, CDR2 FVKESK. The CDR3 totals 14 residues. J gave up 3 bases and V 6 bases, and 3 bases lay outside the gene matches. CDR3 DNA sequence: TGTGCCAGCAGGGGACAGGTGGACACCGGGGAGCTGTTTTTT. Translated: CASRGQVDTGELFF. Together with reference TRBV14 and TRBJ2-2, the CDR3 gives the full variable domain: EAGVTQFPSHSVIEKGQTVTLRCDPISGHDNLYWYRRVMGKEIKFLLHFVKESKQDESGMPNNRFLAERTGGTYSTLKVQPAELEDSGVYFCASRGQVDTGELFFGEGSRLTVL.

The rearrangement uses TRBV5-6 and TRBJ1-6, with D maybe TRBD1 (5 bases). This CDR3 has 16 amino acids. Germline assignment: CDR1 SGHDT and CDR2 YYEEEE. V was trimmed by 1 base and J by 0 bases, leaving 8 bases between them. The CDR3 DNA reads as TGTGCCAGCAGCTTGATGGGGGGCTCCTATAATTCACCCCTCCACTTT. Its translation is CASSLMGGSYNSPLHF.

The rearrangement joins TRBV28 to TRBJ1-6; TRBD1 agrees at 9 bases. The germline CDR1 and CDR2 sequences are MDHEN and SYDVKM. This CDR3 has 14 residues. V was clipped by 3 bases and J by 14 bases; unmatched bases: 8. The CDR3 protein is CASSFVGQGTSLHF. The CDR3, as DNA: TGTGCCAGCAGTTTCGTGGGACAGGGTACGTCCCTCCACTTT.

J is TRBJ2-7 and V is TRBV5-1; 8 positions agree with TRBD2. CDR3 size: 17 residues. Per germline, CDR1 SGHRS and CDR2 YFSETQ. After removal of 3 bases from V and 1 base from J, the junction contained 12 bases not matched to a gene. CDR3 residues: CASSSIPLSGSSYEQYF. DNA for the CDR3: TGCGCCAGCAGCTCCATCCCATTAAGCGGGAGTTCCTACGAGCAGTACTTC. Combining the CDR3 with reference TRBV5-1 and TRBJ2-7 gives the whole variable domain KAGVTQTPRYLIKTRGQQVTLSCSPISGHRSVSWYQQTPGQGLQFLFEYFSETQRNKGNFPGRFSGRQFSNSRSEMNVSTLELGDSALYLCASSSIPLSGSSYEQYFGPGTRLTVT.

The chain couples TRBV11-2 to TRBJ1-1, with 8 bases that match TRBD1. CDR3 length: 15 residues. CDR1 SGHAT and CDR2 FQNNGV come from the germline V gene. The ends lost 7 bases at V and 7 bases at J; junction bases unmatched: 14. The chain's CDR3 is CASTRLGQGAFEAFF. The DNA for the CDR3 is TGTGCCAGCACCCGGTTGGGGCAGGGGGCTTTTGAAGCTTTCTTT. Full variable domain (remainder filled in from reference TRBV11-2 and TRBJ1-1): EAGVAQSPRYKIIEKRQSVAFWCNPISGHATLYWYQQILGQGPKLLIQFQNNGVVDDSQLPKDRFSAERLKGVDSTLKIQPAKLEDSAVYLCASTRLGQGAFEAFFGQGTRLTVV.

CDR3 bases: TGTGCCAGCAGTTACCACAGATCGGCCTCTGGAAACACCATATATTTT. Protein product: CASSYHRSASGNTIYF. The chain employs TRBV6-5 and TRBJ1-3, with D unclear. This CDR3 is built from 16 residues. The ends were cut back, 2 bases at V and 0 bases at J, with 11 bases in the middle. The germline CDR1 and CDR2 sequences are MNHEY and SVGAGI.

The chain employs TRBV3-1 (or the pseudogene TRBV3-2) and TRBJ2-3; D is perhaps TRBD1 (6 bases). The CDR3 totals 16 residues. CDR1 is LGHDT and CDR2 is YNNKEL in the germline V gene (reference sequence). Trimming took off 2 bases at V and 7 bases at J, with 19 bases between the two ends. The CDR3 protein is CASSQTGLGIGNTQYF. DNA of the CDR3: TGTGCCAGCAGCCAAACAGGGCTGGGGATTGGGAATACGCAGTATTTT.

The CDR3 spells CASSFGQGYGNTIYF. CDR3 nucleotide sequence: TGTGCCAGCAGTTTTGGTCAGGGCTATGGAAACACCATATATTTT. The chain employs TRBV27 and TRBJ1-3; the D gene is possibly TRBD1 (5 bases). CDR1 and CDR2 from the germline V gene are MNHEY and SMNVEV (reference sequence). Trimming took 3 bases from V and 3 from J, leaving 12 bases between them. This CDR3 region has 15 residues.

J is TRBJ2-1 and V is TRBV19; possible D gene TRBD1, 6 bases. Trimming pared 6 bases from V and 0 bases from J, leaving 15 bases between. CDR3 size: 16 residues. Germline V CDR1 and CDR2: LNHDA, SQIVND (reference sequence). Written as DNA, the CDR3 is TGTGCCAGTAGCCAGGGGCGGGCTTACTCCTACAATGAGCAGTTCTTC. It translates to CASSQGRAYSYNEQFF.

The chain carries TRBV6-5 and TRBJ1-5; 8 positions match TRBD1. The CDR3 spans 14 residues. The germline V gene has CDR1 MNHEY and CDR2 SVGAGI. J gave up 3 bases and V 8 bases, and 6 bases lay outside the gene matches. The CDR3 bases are TGTGCCAGCGGGGCAGGGGGCTCCAATCAGCCCCAGCATTTT. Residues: CASGAGGSNQPQHF.

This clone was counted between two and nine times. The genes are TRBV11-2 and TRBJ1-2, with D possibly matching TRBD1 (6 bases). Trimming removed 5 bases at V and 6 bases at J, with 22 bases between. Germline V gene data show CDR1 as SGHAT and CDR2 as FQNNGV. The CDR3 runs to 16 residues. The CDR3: CASSPLRGGAHDGYTF. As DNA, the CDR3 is TGTGCCAGCAGCCCCCTCCGGGGGGGGGCGCATGATGGCTACACCTTC. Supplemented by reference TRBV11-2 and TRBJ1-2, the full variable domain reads EAGVAQSPRYKIIEKRQSVAFWCNPISGHATLYWYQQILGQGPKLLIQFQNNGVVDDSQLPKDRFSAERLKGVDSTLKIQPAKLEDSAVYLCASSPLRGGAHDGYTFGSGTRLTVV.

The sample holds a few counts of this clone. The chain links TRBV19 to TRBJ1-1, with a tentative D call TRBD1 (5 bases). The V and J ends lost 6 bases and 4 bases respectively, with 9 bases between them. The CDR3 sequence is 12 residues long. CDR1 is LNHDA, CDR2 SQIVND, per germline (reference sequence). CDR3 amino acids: CASSLRATEAFF. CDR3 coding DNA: TGTGCCAGTAGCCTCAGGGCCACTGAAGCTTTCTTT.

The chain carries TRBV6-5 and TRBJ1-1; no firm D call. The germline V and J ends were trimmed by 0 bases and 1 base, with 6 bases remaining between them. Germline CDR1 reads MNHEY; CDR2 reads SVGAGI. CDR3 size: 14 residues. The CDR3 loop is CASSYSRQNTEAFF. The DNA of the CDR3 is TGTGCCAGCAGTTACTCGAGACAGAACACTGAAGCTTTCTTT.

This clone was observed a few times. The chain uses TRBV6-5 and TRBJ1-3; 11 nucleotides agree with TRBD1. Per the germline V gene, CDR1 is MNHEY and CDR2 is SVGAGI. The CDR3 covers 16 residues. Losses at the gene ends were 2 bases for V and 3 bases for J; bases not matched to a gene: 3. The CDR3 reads CASSYGTGGYGNTIYF. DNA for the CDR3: TGTGCCAGCAGTTACGGGACAGGGGGATATGGAAACACCATATATTTT.

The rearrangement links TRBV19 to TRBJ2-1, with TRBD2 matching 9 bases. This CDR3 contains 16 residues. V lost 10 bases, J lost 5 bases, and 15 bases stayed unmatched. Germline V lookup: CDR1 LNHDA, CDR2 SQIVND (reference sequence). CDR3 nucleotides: TGTGCCACCAGCGGATGGACTAGCGCCAACCACAATGAGCAGTTCTTC. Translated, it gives CATSGWTSANHNEQFF.

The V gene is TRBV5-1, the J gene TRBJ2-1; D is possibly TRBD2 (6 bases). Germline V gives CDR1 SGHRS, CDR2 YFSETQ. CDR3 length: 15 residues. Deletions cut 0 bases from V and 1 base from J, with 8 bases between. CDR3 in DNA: TGCGCCAGCAGCTTGGTCGGAGGGTCCTACAATGAGCAGTTCTTC. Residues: CASSLVGGSYNEQFF. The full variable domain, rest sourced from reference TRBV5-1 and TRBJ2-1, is KAGVTQTPRYLIKTRGQQVTLSCSPISGHRSVSWYQQTPGQGLQFLFEYFSETQRNKGNFPGRFSGRQFSNSRSEMNVSTLELGDSALYLCASSLVGGSYNEQFFGPGTRLTVL.

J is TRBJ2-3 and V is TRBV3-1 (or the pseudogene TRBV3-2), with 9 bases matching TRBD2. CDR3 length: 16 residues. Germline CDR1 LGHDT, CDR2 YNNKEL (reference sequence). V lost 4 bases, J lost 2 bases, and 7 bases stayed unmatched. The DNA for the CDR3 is TGTGCCAGCAGCCCCCCCGGGACTAGCCCCACAGATACGCAGTATTTT. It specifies CASSPPGTSPTDTQYF.

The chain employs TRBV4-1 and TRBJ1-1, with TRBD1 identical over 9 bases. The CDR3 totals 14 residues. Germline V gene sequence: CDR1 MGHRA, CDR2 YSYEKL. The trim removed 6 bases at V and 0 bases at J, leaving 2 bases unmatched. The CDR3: CASRDRGMNTEAFF. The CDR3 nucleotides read TGCGCCAGCAGGGACAGGGGAATGAACACTGAAGCTTTCTTT.

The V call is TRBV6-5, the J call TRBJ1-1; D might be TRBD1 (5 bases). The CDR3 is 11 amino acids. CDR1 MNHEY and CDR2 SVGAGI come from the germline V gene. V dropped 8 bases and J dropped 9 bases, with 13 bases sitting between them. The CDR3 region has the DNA TGTGCCAGCCAAGGGGACTCTAAAGCTTTCTTT. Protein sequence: CASQGDSKAFF.

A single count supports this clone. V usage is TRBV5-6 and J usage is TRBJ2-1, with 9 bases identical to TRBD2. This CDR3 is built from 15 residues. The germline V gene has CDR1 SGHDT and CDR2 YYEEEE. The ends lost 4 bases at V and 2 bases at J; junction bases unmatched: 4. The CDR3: CASSLGLATYNEQFF. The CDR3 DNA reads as TGTGCCAGCAGCCTGGGACTAGCTACCTACAATGAGCAGTTCTTC.

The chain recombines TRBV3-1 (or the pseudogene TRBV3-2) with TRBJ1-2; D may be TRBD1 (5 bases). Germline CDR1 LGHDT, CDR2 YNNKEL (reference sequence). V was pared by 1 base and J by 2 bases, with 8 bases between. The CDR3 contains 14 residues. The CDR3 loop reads CASSQGGSNYGYTF. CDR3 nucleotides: TGTGCCAGCAGCCAAGGGGGCAGCAACTATGGCTACACCTTC.